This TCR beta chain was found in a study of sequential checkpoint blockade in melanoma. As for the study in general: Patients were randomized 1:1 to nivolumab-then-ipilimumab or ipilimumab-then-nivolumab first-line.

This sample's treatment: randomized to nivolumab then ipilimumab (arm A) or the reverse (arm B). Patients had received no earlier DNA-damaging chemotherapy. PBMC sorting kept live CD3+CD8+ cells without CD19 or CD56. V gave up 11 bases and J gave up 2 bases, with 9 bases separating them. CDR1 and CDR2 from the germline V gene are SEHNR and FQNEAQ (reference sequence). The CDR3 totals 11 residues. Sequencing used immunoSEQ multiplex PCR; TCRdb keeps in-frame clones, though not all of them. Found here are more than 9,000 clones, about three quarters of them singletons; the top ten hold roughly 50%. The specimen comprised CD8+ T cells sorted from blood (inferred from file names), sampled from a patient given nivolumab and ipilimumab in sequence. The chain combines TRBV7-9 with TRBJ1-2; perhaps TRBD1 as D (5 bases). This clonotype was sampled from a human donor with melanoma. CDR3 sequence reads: CAARQNYGYTF. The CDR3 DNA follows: TGTGCCGCAAGACAGAACTATGGCTACACCTTC.